One T cell receptor (beta chain) is described in this entry. The data belong to a study of cytomegalovirus exposure and HLA in healthy donors. From germline, CDR1 is SGHTA and CDR2 FQGNSA. This CDR3 is built from 12 residues. Trimming took 8 bases from V and 8 from J; bases not matched to a gene: 5. PCR employed 60 Vbeta and 13 Jbeta primers. In the authors' methods: Later work found about 80 million unique TCR beta chains, with 10 million to 14 million shared. Sequencing used immunoSEQ multiplex PCR; TCRdb keeps in-frame clones, though not all of them. The V and J calls and clone size are taken from that table; D and trimming were inferred from the DNA. The sample lists 150,000 to 200,000 clones, more than 75% occurring once.

The clonotype was recovered from a girl under three years old in good health and CMV-seronegative. Sequencing was performed on PBMCs. This chain joins TRBV7-2 and TRBJ1-2; 10 bases map to TRBD1. The CDR3 spells CASGQGVEGYTF. The CDR3 DNA follows: TGTGCCAGCGGACAGGGGGTGGAAGGCTACACCTTC.